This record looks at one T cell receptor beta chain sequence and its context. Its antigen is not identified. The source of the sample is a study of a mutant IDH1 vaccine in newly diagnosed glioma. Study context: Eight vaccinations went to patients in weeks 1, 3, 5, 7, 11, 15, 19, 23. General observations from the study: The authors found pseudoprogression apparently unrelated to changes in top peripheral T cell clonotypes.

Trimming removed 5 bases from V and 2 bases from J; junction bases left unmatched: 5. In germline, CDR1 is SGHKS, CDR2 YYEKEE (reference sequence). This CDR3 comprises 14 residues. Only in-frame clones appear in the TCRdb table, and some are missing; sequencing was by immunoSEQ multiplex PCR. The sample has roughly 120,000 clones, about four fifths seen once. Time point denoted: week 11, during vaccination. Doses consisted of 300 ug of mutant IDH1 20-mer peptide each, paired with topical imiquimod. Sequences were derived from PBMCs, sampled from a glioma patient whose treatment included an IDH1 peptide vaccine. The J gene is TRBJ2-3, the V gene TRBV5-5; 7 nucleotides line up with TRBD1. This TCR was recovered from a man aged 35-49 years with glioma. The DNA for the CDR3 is TGTGCCAGCAGTCAGGGGGATTTCACAGATACGCAGTATTTT. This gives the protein CASSQGDFTDTQYF.